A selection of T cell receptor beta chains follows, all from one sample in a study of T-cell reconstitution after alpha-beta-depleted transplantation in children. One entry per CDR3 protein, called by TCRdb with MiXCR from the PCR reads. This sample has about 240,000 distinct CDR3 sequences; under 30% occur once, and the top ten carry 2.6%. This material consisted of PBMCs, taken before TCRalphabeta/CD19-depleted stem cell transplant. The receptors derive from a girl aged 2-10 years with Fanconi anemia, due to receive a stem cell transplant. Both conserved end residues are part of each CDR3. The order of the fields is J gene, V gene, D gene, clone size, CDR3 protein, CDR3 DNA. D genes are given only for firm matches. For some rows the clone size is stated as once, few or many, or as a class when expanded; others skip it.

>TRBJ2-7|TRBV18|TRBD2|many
CASSPLLGLAREQYF
TGTGCCAGCTCACCACTCCTGGGACTAGCGCGCGAGCAGTACTTC
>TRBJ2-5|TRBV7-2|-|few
CASSLVAKKNFQYF
TGTGCCAGCAGCTTAGTCGCGAAAAAAAACTTCCAGTACTTC
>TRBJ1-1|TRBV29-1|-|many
CSVGPTGTQTFAEAFF
TGCAGCGTTGGCCCGACGGGGACCCAGACTTTTGCTGAAGCTTTCTTT
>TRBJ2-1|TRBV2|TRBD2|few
CASSSLADNEQFF
TGTGCCAGCAGCAGTCTAGCGGACAATGAGCAGTTCTTC
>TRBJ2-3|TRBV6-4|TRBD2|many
CASSGGGATDTQYF
TGTGCCAGCAGTGGCGGGGGGGCCACAGATACGCAGTATTTT
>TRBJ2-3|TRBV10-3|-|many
CAISESALLTDTQYF
TGTGCCATCAGTGAGTCGGCCTTACTCACAGATACGCAGTATTTT
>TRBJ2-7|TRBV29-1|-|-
CSVTGTLLYEQYF
TGCAGCGTTACCGGGACACTACTATACGAGCAGTACTTC
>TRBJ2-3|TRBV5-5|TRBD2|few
CASSLAVGGLLLGDTQYF
TGTGCCAGCAGCTTGGCCGTGGGGGGGTTACTTCTAGGGGATACGCAGTATTTT
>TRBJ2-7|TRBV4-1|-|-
CASSQEWGRNLREQYF
TGCGCCAGCAGCCAAGAGTGGGGCCGGAATTTGCGGGAGCAGTACTTC
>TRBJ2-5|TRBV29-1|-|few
CSVDGLRVETQYF
TGCAGCGTTGATGGGTTGCGAGTAGAGACCCAGTACTTC
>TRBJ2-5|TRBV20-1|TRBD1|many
CSTHHFSGTGYQETQYF
TGCAGTACCCACCATTTTTCCGGGACAGGGTATCAAGAGACCCAGTACTTC
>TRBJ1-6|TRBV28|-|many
CASRTNDSPLHF
TGTGCCAGCAGGACAAATGATTCACCCCTCCACTTT
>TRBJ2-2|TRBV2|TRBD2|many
CASSFIAGGTGELFF
TGTGCCAGCAGCTTCATAGCGGGAGGGACCGGGGAGCTGTTTTTT
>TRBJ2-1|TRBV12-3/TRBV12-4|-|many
CASSSRANEQFF
TGTGCCAGCAGTTCCAGGGCCAATGAGCAGTTCTTC